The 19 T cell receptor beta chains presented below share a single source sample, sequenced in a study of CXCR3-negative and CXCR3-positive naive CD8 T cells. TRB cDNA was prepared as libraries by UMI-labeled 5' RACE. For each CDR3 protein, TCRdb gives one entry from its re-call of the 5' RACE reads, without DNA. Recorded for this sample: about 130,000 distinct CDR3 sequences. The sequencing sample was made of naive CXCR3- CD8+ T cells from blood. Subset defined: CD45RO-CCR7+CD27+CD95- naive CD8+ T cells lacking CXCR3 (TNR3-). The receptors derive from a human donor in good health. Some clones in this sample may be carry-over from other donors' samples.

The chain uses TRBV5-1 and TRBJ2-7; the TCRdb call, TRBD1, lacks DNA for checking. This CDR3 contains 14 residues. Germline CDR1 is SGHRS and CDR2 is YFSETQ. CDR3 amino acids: CASTGQGSTYEQYF.

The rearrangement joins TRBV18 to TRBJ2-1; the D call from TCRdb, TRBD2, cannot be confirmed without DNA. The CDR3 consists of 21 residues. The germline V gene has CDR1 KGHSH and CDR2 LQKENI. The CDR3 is CASSPPSGLAGVWSSYNEQFF.

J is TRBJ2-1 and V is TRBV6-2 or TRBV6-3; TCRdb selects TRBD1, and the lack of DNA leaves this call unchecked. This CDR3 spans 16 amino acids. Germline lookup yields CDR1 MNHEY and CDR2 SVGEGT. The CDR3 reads CASSYYSGPPYNEQFF.

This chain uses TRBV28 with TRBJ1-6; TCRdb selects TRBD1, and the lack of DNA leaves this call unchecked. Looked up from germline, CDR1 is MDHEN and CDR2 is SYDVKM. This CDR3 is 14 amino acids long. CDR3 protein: CASSLRGARSPLHF.

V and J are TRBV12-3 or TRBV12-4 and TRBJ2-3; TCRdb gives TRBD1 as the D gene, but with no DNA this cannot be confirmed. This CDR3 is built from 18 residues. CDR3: CASSFPPGQGDSTDTQYF.

The CDR3 loop reads CSVSGGTSSYNEQFF. The genes are TRBV29-1 and TRBJ2-1; TCRdb designates TRBD2, a call that cannot be tested without DNA. This CDR3 is 15 amino acids long. Germline CDR1 and CDR2: SQVTM and ANQGSEA.

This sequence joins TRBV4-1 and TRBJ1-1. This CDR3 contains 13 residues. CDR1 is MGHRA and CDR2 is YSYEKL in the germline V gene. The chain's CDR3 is CASSQAINTEAFF.

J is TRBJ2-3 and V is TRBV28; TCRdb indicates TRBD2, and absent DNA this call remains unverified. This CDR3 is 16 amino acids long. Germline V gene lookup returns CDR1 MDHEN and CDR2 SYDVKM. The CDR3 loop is CASSSHAGSLTDTQYF.

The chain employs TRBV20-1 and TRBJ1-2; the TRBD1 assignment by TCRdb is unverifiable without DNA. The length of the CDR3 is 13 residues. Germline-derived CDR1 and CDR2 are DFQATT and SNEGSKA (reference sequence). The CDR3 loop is CSAPGQVLYGYTF.

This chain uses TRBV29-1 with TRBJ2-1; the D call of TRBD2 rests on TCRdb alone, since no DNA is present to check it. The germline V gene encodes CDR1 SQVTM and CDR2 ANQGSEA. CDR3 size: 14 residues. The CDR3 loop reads CSVDMGLETNEQFF.

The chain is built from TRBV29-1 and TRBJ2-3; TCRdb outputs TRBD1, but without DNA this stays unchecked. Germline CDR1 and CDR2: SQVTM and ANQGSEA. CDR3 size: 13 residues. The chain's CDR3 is CSPWDRVTDTQYF.

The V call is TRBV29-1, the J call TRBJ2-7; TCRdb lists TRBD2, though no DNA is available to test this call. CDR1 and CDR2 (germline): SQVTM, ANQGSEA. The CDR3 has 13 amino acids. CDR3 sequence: CSVEVAGSYEQYF.

The CDR3 spells CASSVGTSGGHTDTQYF. The chain links TRBV9 to TRBJ2-3; the D gene TCRdb calls, TRBD2, cannot be checked with no DNA. Germline V gene lookup returns CDR1 SGDLS and CDR2 YYNGEE. The length of the CDR3 is 17 residues.

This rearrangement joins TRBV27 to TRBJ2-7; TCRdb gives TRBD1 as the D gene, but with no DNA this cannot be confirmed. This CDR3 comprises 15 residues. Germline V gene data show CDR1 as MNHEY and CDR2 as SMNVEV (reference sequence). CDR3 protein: CASSSISGATYEQYF.

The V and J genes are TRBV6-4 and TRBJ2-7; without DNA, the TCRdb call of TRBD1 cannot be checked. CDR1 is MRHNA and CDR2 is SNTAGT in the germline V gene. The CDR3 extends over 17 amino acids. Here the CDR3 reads CASRLGMFGQGSYEQYF.

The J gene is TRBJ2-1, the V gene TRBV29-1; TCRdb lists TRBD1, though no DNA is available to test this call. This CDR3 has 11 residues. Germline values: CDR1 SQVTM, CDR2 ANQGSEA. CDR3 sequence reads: CSGGFMGEQFF.

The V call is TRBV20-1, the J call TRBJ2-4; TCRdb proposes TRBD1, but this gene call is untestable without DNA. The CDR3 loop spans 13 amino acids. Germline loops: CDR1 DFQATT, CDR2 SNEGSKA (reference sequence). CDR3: CSARLGTGNIQYF.

CDR3 in amino acids: CASSLEQGLYEQYF. The chain is built from TRBV11-1 and TRBJ2-7; TCRdb outputs TRBD2, but without DNA this stays unchecked. Germline loops: CDR1 SGHAT, CDR2 FQDESV (reference sequence). The CDR3 consists of 14 residues.

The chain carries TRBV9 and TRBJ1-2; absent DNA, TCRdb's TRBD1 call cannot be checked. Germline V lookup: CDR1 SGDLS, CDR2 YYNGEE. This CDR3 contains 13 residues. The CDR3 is CASSVTGQEGYTF.